This T cell receptor beta chain derives from a study of shared clonotypes between healthy human individuals. Study as a whole: Each donor's CD8 memory used one plate, CD8 naive two, each CD4 subset three.

The CDR3 extends over 15 amino acids. The trim removed 5 bases at V and 6 bases at J, leaving 8 bases unmatched. Germline CDR1 and CDR2: MDHEN and SYDVKM. As to this clone: As yet, its antigen is unknown.

The study drew its donors from healthy HIV-negative adults without recent acute infections or vaccinations. Study-wide findings and caveats: What rarefaction showed was incomplete sorted-subset sequencing despite large depth.

Profiled with immunoSEQ multiplex PCR; TCRdb holds only in-frame clones, not every one. The sample has fewer than 1.6 million clones, about 98.5% seen once. The chain couples TRBV28 to TRBJ1-3, with 9 bases lining up with TRBD1. This clonotype was sampled from a man aged 25-45 years in good health. The source material was naive CD4+ T cells sorted from blood. The sample's subset: CD45RA+ positively selected. For the CDR3, the DNA is TGTGCCAGCAGTACCCCGGACAGGGGTGCAAACACCATATATTTT. It encodes CASSTPDRGANTIYF.